This T cell receptor beta chain was captured in a study of post-analysis software for immune sequencing data. Regarding this clonotype: No antigen is known for it.

Study-wide results and limits: Patients showed TRBV5-6, TRBV5-1 and TRBV20-1 among five TRBV segments more frequent than in controls.

The CDR3 extends over 15 amino acids. The germline V gene encodes CDR1 SEHNR and CDR2 FQNEAQ (reference sequence). Trimming left V 5 bases short and J 4 bases short, with 16 bases between. Included in the TCR beta cDNA libraries were unique molecular identifiers. From the PCR reads, TCRdb called clonotypes with MiXCR, one entry per CDR3 protein. The top ten hold around 11% of the sample, which has some 700,000 distinct CDR3 sequences, around 60% seen once. The TCR sequence derives from a girl aged 2 to 10 with multiple sclerosis. Sequencing was done on a sample of blood. The chain links TRBV7-9 to TRBJ2-3; a weak D match, TRBD2 (6 bases). CDR3 protein: CASSSLASVPDTQYF. CDR3 nucleotide sequence: TGTGCCAGCAGCAGTCTAGCGTCCGTCCCAGATACGCAGTATTTT.